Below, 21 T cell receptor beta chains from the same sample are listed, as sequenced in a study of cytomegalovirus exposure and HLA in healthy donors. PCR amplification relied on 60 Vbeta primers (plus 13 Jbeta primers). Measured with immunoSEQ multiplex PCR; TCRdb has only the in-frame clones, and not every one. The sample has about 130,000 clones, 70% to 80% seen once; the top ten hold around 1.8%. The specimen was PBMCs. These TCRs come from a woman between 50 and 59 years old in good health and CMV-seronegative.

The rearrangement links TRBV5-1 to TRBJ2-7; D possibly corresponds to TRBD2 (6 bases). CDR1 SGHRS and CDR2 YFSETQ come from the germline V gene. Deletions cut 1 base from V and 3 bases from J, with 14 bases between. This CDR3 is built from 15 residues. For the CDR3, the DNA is TGCGCCAGCAGCTTGTTCCACGGGACTTACTACGAGCAGTACGTC. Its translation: CASSLFHGTYYEQYV.

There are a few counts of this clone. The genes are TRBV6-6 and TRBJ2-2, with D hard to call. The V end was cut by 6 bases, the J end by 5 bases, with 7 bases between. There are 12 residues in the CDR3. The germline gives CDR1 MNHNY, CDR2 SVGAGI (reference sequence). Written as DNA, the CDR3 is TGTGCCAGCAGCCTCGGGACCGGGGAGCTGTTTTTT. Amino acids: CASSLGTGELFF.

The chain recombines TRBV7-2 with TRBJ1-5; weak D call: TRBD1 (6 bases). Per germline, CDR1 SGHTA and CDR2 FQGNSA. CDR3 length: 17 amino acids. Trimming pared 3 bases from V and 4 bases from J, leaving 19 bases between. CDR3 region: CASSFQTGRGSNQPQHF. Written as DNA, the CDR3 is TGTGCCAGCAGCTTCCAGACAGGAAGAGGGTCGAATCAGCCCCAGCATTTT.

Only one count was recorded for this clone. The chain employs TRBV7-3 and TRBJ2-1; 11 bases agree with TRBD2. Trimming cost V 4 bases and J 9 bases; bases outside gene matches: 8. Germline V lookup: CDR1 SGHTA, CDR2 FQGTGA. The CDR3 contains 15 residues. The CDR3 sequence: CASSSVAGGPREQFF. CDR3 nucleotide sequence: TGTGCCAGCAGCTCCGTAGCGGGAGGGCCGCGTGAGCAGTTCTTC. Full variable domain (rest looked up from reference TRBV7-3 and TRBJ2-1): GAGVSQTPSNKVTEKGKYVELRCDPISGHTALYWYRQSLGQGPEFLIYFQGTGAADDSGLPNDRFFAVRPEGSVSTLKIQRTERGDSAVYLCASSSVAGGPREQFFGPGTRLTVL.

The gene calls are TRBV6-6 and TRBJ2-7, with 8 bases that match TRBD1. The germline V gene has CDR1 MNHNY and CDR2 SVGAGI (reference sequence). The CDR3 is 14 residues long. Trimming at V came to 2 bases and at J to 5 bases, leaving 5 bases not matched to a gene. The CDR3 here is CASSYAAGGNEQYV. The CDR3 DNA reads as TGTGCCAGCAGTTACGCGGCAGGGGGCAACGAGCAGTACGTC.

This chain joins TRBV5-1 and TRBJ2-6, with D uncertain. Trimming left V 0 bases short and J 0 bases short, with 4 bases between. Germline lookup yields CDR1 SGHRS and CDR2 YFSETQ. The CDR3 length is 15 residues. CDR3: CASSLASSGANVLTF. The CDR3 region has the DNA TGCGCCAGCAGCTTGGCCAGCTCTGGGGCCAACGTCCTGACTTTC.

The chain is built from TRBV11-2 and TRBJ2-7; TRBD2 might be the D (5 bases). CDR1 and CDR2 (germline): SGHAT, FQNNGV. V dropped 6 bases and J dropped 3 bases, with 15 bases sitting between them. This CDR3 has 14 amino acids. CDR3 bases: TGTGCCAGCAGTTCATCCGGGATCGACTACGAGCAGTACGTC. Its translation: CASSSSGIDYEQYV.

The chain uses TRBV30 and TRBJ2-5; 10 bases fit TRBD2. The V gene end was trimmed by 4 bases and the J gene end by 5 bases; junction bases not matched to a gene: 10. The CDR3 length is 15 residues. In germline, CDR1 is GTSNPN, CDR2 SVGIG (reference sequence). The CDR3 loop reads CAWNPAGGPIETQYF. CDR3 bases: TGTGCCTGGAATCCAGCGGGAGGGCCGATTGAGACCCAGTACTTC.

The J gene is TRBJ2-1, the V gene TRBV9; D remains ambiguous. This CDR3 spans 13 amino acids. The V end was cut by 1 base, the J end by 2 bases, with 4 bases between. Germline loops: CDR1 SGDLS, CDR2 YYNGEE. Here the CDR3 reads CASSVQTYNEQFF. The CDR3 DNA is TGTGCCAGCAGCGTACAGACCTACAATGAGCAGTTCTTC.

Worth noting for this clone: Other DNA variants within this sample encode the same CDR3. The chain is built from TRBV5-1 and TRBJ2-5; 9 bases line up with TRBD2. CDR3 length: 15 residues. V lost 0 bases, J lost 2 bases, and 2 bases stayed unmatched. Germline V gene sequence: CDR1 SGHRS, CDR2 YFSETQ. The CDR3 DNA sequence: TGCGCCAGCAGCTTGGCTCTAGCGGGGCAAGAGACCCAGTACTTC. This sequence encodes CASSLALAGQETQYF.

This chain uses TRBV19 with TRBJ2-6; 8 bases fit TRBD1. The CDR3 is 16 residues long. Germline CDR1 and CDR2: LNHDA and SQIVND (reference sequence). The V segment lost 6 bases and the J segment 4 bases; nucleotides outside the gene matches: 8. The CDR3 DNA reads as TGTGCCAGTAGGACACAGGGGGAAGCCGGGGCCAACGTCCTGACTTTC. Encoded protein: CASRTQGEAGANVLTF.

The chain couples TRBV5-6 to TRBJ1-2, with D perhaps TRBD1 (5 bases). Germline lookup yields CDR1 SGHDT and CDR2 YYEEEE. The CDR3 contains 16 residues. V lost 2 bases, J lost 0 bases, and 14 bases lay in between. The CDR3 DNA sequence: TGTGCCAGCAGCTTCTCGACAGCAGGACCTAACTATGGCTACACCTTC. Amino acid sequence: CASSFSTAGPNYGYTF.

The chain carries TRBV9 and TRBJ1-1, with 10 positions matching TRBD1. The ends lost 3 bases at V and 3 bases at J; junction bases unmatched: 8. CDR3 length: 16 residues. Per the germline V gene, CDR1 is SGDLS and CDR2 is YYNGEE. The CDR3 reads CASSARGTGADTEAFF. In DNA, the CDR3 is TGTGCCAGCAGCGCCAGGGGGACAGGGGCTGACACTGAAGCTTTCTTT.

CDR3 nucleotide sequence: TGTGCCAGCAGCCTTCTGTCGACTAGCGGTTATCAAGAGACCCAGTACTTC. Amino acid sequence: CASSLLSTSGYQETQYF. The J gene is TRBJ2-5, the V gene TRBV7-2; 9 bases align to TRBD2. There are 17 residues in the CDR3. CDR1 and CDR2 (germline): SGHTA, FQGNSA. V lost 5 bases to trimming and J lost 2 bases; unmatched junction nucleotides: 12.

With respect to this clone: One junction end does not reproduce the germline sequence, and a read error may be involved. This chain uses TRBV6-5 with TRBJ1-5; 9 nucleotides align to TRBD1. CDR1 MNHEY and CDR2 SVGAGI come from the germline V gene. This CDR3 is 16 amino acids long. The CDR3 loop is CASSYLTGGPNQPQNF. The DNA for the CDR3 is TGTGCCAGCAGTTACTTAACAGGGGGCCCCAATCAGCCCCAGAATTTT.

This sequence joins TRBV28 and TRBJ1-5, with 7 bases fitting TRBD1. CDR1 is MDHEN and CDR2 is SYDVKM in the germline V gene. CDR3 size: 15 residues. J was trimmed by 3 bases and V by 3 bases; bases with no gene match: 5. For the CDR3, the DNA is TGTGCCAGCAGTTTGCGACAGGGAATCAATCAGCCCCAGCATTTT. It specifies CASSLRQGINQPQHF. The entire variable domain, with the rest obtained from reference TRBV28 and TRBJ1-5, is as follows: DVKVTQSSRYLVKRTGEKVFLECVQDMDHENMFWYRQDPGLGLRLIYFSYDVKMKEKGDIPEGYSVSREKKERFSLILESASTNQTSMYLCASSLRQGINQPQHFGDGTRLSIL.

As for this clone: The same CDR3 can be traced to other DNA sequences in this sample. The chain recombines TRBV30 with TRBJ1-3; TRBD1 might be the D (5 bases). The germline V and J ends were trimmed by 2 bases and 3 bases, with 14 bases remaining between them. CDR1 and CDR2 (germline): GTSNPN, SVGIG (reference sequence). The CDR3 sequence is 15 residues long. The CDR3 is CAWSTTSGFGNTIYF. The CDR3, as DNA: TGTGCCTGGAGTACAACGTCAGGGTTTGGAAACACCATATATTTT.

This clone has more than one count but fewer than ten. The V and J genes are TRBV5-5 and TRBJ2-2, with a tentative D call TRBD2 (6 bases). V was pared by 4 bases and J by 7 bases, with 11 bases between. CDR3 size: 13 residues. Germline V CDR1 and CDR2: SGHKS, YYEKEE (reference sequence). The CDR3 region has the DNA TGTGCCAGCAGCCGCGGGGTGGACGGGGAGCTGTTTTTT. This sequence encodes CASSRGVDGELFF.

The CDR3: CASTVGGTEAFF. CDR3 bases: TGTGCCAGCACCGTGGGGGGGACTGAAGCTTTCTTT. V is TRBV11-1 and J is TRBJ1-1; possibly TRBD1 for D (5 bases). The ends were cut back, 7 bases at V and 5 bases at J, with 11 bases in the middle. The CDR3 loop spans 12 amino acids. Looked up from germline, CDR1 is SGHAT and CDR2 is FQDESV (reference sequence).

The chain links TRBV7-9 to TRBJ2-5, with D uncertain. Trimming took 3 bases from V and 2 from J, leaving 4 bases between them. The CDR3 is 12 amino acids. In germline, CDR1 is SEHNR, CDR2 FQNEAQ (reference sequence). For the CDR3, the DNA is TGTGCCAGCAGCTTCACTCAAGAGACCCAGTACTTC. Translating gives CASSFTQETQYF.

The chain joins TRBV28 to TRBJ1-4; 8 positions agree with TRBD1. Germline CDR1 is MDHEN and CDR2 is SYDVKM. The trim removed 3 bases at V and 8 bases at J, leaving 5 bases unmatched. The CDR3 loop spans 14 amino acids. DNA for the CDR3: TGTGCCAGCAGTTTGACAGGGGTGCAGGAAAAACTGTTTTTT. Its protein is CASSLTGVQEKLFF.